The 9 T cell receptor beta chains in this list originate from one sample, sequenced in a study of blood T cell repertoires in COVID-19. Libraries were prepared by immunoSEQ multiplex PCR; TCRdb keeps only in-frame clonotypes and omits some of them. The table has approximately 61,000 clones, around 85% seen once. Sequenced input: peripheral blood. The receptors were gathered from a woman in her 70s with acute or convalescent COVID-19.

The rearrangement joins TRBV3-1 (or the pseudogene TRBV3-2) to TRBJ2-1; 8 positions agree with TRBD1. In germline, CDR1 is LGHDT, CDR2 YNNKEL (reference sequence). V trimming: 5 bases; J trimming: 8 bases; junction bases outside the gene matches: 17. This CDR3 comprises 17 residues. CDR3 in amino acids: CASSTAEWTGTTDEQFF. In nucleotides, the CDR3 is TGTGCCAGCAGCACTGCAGAATGGACAGGGACCACCGATGAGCAGTTCTTC.

There are a few counts of this clone. The chain has TRBV19 and TRBJ1-1, with D possibly matching TRBD1 (5 bases). The V gene's germline CDR1 is LNHDA and CDR2 SQIVND (reference sequence). This CDR3 comprises 16 residues. The V gene lost 6 bases and the J gene lost 0 bases, with 17 bases spanning the gap. CDR3 protein: CASSSGGGRMNTEAFF. CDR3 sequence (DNA): TGTGCCAGTAGCTCCGGGGGGGGACGGATGAACACTGAAGCTTTCTTT.

The rearrangement joins TRBV5-1 to TRBJ2-1, with 13 nucleotides matching TRBD2. The ends lost 4 bases at V and 9 bases at J; junction bases unmatched: 7. Germline values: CDR1 SGHRS, CDR2 YFSETQ. The CDR3 extends over 15 amino acids. The CDR3, as DNA: TGCGCCAGCAGCCCAACTAGCGGGGGGGCAGGTGAGCAGTTCTTC. Protein product: CASSPTSGGAGEQFF.

The chain recombines TRBV6-2 or TRBV6-3 with TRBJ2-3; D possibly corresponds to TRBD2 (6 bases). The CDR3 contains 17 residues. Germline V gene data show CDR1 as MNHEY and CDR2 as SVGEGT. Trimming cost V 2 bases and J 2 bases, with 17 bases left between them. The CDR3, as DNA: TGTGCCAGCAGTTACCGGTTGCGGGGCGCCTACACAGATACGCAGTATTTT. It is translated as CASSYRLRGAYTDTQYF.

V and J are TRBV30 and TRBJ1-2, with D perhaps TRBD1 (5 bases). Between the trimmed V and J ends, which lost 0 bases and 6 bases, there was a span of 14 bases. The CDR3 has 14 residues. Germline-derived CDR1 and CDR2 are GTSNPN and SVGIG (reference sequence). CDR3 residues: CAWSVGAGMDGYTF. CDR3 DNA: TGTGCCTGGAGTGTAGGGGCAGGAATGGATGGCTACACCTTC.

The table lists this clone with a few counts. V and J are TRBV9 and TRBJ1-5, with 8 bases fitting TRBD1. Germline V lookup: CDR1 SGDLS, CDR2 YYNGEE. This CDR3 spans 15 amino acids. The J segment lost 4 bases and the V segment lost 3 bases, leaving 6 bases of the junction unmatched. DNA of the CDR3: TGTGCCAGCAGCGGGGGGACAGGCACAAATCAGCCCCAGCATTTT. It codes for CASSGGTGTNQPQHF.

The CDR3 DNA sequence: TGTGCCAGCAGCCAAGGGGGACAGGCCGGAAACACCATATATTTT. Encoded protein: CASSQGGQAGNTIYF. The chain recombines TRBV3-1 (or the pseudogene TRBV3-2) with TRBJ1-3; 8 bases are shared with TRBD1. Germline V gene sequence: CDR1 LGHDT, CDR2 YNNKEL (reference sequence). The CDR3 is 15 residues long. After removal of 1 base from V and 4 bases from J, the junction contained 3 bases not matched to a gene.

This clone has just one count. DNA of the CDR3: TGCAGCGTTGATAGGGGTGGCACTGAAGCTTTCTTT. It is translated as CSVDRGGTEAFF. The chain employs TRBV29-1 and TRBJ1-1; weak D call: TRBD1 (5 bases). Germline V lookup: CDR1 SQVTM, CDR2 ANQGSEA. This CDR3 region has 12 residues. Trimming took off 3 bases at V and 4 bases at J, with 9 bases between the two ends.

The rearrangement uses TRBV6-5 and TRBJ1-6; D gene unclear. CDR1 and CDR2 from the germline V gene are MNHEY and SVGAGI. The ends were cut back, 2 bases at V and 7 bases at J, with 9 bases in the middle. The CDR3 loop spans 14 amino acids. CDR3 coding DNA: TGTGCCAGCAGTTACGATACAATAAATTCACCCCTCCACTTT. Protein: CASSYDTINSPLHF.